This is a list of T cell receptor beta chains from one sample in a study of cytomegalovirus exposure and HLA in healthy donors. Some clones are missing from TCRdb's copy, which holds only in-frame ones; the method was immunoSEQ multiplex PCR. The repertoire includes 90,000 to 140,000 clones, approximately 70% of them detected once, and approximately 3% sits in the top ten. Specimen: PBMCs. Receptor source: a man aged 30 to 39 in good health and CMV-seronegative. CDR3s include the opening cysteine and the closing phenylalanine or tryptophan. The D gene is left open where the match is weak. The size of a clone is reported for some rows only, either as once, few or many, or as a class for expanded clones.

>TRBD1|.|TRBJ2-7|TRBV5-1
TGCGCCAGCAGCTTGGATACAGGGGGCTACGAGCAGTACTTC
CASSLDTGGYEQYF
>.|few|TRBJ1-6|TRBV2
TGTGCCAGCAGAGCCCAGGGTTATAATTCACCCCTCCACTTT
CASRAQGYNSPLHF
>TRBD1|.|TRBJ1-2|TRBV6-5
TGTGCCAGCAGTCGACAGGGTCTAGACGGCTACACCTTC
CASSRQGLDGYTF
>.|.|TRBJ1-5|TRBV30
TGTGCCTGGAGCCCGGGTCAACGAAATCAGCCCCAGCATTTT
CAWSPGQRNQPQHF
>TRBD1|few|TRBJ1-6|TRBV7-9
TGTGCCAGCAGCGGGGGGACAGGGCGGAATTCACCCCTCCACTTT
CASSGGTGRNSPLHF
>TRBD2|few|TRBJ2-1|TRBV6-5
TGTGCCAGCAGTCCCCAGCGGGGGGAGCAGTTCTTC
CASSPQRGEQFF
>.|.|TRBJ2-7|TRBV7-9
TGTGCCAGCAGCTTAACGGCGGCTGACTACGAGCAGTACTTC
CASSLTAADYEQYF
>TRBD1|.|TRBJ2-7|TRBV6-5
TGTGCCAGCAGACAGGGGACCGAGCAGTACTTC
CASRQGTEQYF
>TRBD1|.|TRBJ1-1|TRBV18
TGTGCCAGCTCATCGCGACAGGGAGGCAACACTGAAGCTTTCTTT
CASSSRQGGNTEAFF
>.|few|TRBJ2-6|TRBV19
TGTGCCAGTAGCACTAGAGGATCTGGGGCCAACGTCCTGACTTTC
CASSTRGSGANVLTF
>.|.|TRBJ1-1|TRBV10-1
TGCGCCAGCAGTGAGAGCGGTAGCCCGATGAACACTGAAGCTTTCTTT
CASSESGSPMNTEAFF
>.|.|TRBJ2-7|TRBV5-6
TGTGCCAGCAGCTTGGGTCCAGGGTACGAGCAGTACTTC
CASSLGPGYEQYF
>.|.|TRBJ1-2|TRBV28
TGTGCCAGCACCCGGACGGACTATGTTGGCTACACCTTC
CASTRTDYVGYTF
>.|.|TRBJ2-7|TRBV6-1
TGTGCCAGCAGTGAGGTACGATTTCCCCGAGGGAGCTCCTACGAGCAGTACTTC
CASSEVRFPRGSSYEQYF
>.|.|TRBJ1-3|TRBV6-1
TGTGCCAGCAGTGAAGCGTCCGGACAGCCTGGAAACACCATATATTTT
CASSEASGQPGNTIYF
>.|.|TRBJ1-1|TRBV18
TGTGCCAGCTCCGGTGGGGGGGATAGCCGGGGGAACACTGAAGCTTTCTTT
CASSGGGDSRGNTEAFF
>.|once|TRBJ2-7|TRBV21-1
TGTGCCAGCAGCAACCACAACTCCTACGAGCAGTACTTC
CASSNHNSYEQYF
>TRBD1|.|TRBJ2-1|TRBV9
TGTGCCAGCAGCGGGGGACAGGGGGTTCGGGATGAGCAGTTCTTC
CASSGGQGVRDEQFF
>.|once|TRBJ2-4|TRBV5-1
TGCGCCAGCAGCCCGGCTACCGGGACAACGAACATTCAGTACTTC
CASSPATGTTNIQYF
>.|.|TRBJ1-4|TRBV5-1
TGCGCCAGCAGCTTGGCCCCAGGGGCGCGAAATGAAAAACTGTTTTTT
CASSLAPGARNEKLFF
>.|.|TRBJ2-1|TRBV6-5
TGTGCCAGCAGTTCCGGACAGAGAGCCTACAATGAGCAGTTCTTC
CASSSGQRAYNEQFF
>.|few|TRBJ1-2|TRBV7-8
TGTGCCAGCAGCTTATCTTCCCGGGGGATCTATGGCTACACCTTC
CASSLSSRGIYGYTF
>.|few|TRBJ1-2|TRBV5-1
TGCGCCAGCAGCTTGGGTGGGGAGTACTATGGCTACACCTTC
CASSLGGEYYGYTF
>.|.|TRBJ1-4|TRBV30
TGTGCCTGGAGCCCTACTCCGTCAGGACTAGGGGAAAAACTGTTTTTT
CAWSPTPSGLGEKLFF
>TRBD2|once|TRBJ2-5|TRBV12-5
TGTGCTAGTGGTTTGGGGACTAGCGTCTACTTC
CASGLGTSVYF
>.|.|TRBJ1-5|TRBV4-1
TGCGCCAGCAGCCAAGATCGGGGGGACCAGCCCCAGCATTTT
CASSQDRGDQPQHF
>TRBD2|.|TRBJ2-1|TRBV7-2
TGTGCCAGCAGCGACCCGGGGCTAGCGGGATTCTACAATGAGCAGTTCTTC
CASSDPGLAGFYNEQFF
>TRBD2|.|TRBJ2-1|TRBV7-3
TGTGCCAGCAGCGGAGGGAGCGGGAGTAGGAATGAGCAGTTCTTC
CASSGGSGSRNEQFF
>TRBD2|once|TRBJ2-1|TRBV30
TGTGCCTGGAGGGCGGGGGGCGGCCGTAGCTCCTACAATGAGCAGTTCTTC
CAWRAGGGRSSYNEQFF
>.|.|TRBJ2-5|TRBV5-1
TGCGCCAGCAGCCTATTATTCGGGACAATCGAGACCCAGTACTTC
CASSLLFGTIETQYF
>.|.|TRBJ2-3|TRBV19
TGTGCCAGTAGTCCCCACAGGGCGGGCACAGATACGCAGTATTTT
CASSPHRAGTDTQYF
>.|once|TRBJ1-2|TRBV30
TGTGCCTGGAGTTATGGGGCAGTTAACTATGGCTACACCTTC
CAWSYGAVNYGYTF
>TRBD1|.|TRBJ2-7|TRBV27
TGTGCCAGCAGCAGGGGCAGGGGGAATAACGAGCAGTACTTC
CASSRGRGNNEQYF
>TRBD1|.|TRBJ2-3|TRBV11-2
TGTGCCAGCAGCGGCCGGACAGGGACCCTCGCAGATACGCAGTATTTT
CASSGRTGTLADTQYF
>.|.|TRBJ2-3|TRBV4-2
TGTGCCAGCAGCCAAGATTCGGGGACAGATACGCAGTATTTT
CASSQDSGTDTQYF